The 4 T cell receptor beta chains listed next were all sequenced from one sample in a study of cytomegalovirus exposure and HLA in healthy donors. Measured with immunoSEQ multiplex PCR; TCRdb has only the in-frame clones, and not every one. The table has 250,000 to 400,000 clones, around 90% seen once. The source material was PBMCs. Receptors originate from a man younger than 40 in good health and CMV-seronegative.

The J gene is TRBJ1-2, the V gene TRBV5-4, with 9 bases lining up with TRBD1. Per germline, CDR1 SGHNT and CDR2 YYREEE (reference sequence). The CDR3 runs 17 residues. After removal of 3 bases from V and 2 bases from J, the junction contained 11 bases not matched to a gene. CDR3 nucleotides: TGTGCCAGCAGCTCGACAAAAATACAGGGGGCCAACTATGGCTACACCTTC. The encoded protein is CASSSTKIQGANYGYTF.

This sequence joins TRBV2 and TRBJ2-5, with 7 bases matching TRBD1. CDR1 and CDR2 (germline): SNHLY, FYNNEI. V shed 1 base, J shed 1 base, and the junction held 9 bases outside the gene matches. This CDR3 has 17 residues. For the CDR3, the DNA is TGTGCCAGCAGTGAAGTCCGGGGACAGCACCGCCAAGAGACCCAGTACTTC. Its translation: CASSEVRGQHRQETQYF.

The chain uses TRBV9 and TRBJ2-2; 9 nucleotides line up with TRBD2. Looked up from germline, CDR1 is SGDLS and CDR2 is YYNGEE. This CDR3 is 17 amino acids long. Losses at the gene ends were 1 base for V and 1 base for J; bases not matched to a gene: 5. In nucleotides, the CDR3 is TGTGCCAGCAGCGTAAGATCAGCGGGGGGGAACACCGGGGAGCTGTTTTTT. It yields the protein CASSVRSAGGNTGELFF.

The CDR3 region is CASSYSGQAEKLFF. CDR3 coding DNA: TGTGCCAGCAGTTACTCCGGACAGGCTGAAAAACTGTTTTTT. This rearrangement joins TRBV6-5 to TRBJ1-4, with 7 nucleotides matching TRBD1. Germline CDR1 reads MNHEY; CDR2 reads SVGAGI. With 0 bases clipped from V and 7 bases from J, the junction kept 2 bases outside the gene matches. The CDR3 contains 14 residues.